These T cell receptor beta chains were read from a single sample in a study of naive and memory T cell subsets. MiXCR was run by TCRdb on the UMI-ligation and nested PCR reads, yielding one entry per CDR3 protein. The sample comprises over 110,000 distinct CDR3 sequences, about 20% of which are singletons, and 0.55% to 0.75% rests with the top ten. The sample was naive CD8+ T cells from blood. The receptors shown here come from a human donor in good health. Each CDR3 is given with its conserved first and last residue. D genes are given only for firm matches. The size of a clone is reported for some rows only, either as once, few or many, or as a class for expanded clones.

TRBD1	TRBJ1-2	-	TRBV6-2/TRBV6-3	CASNSGTAYGYTF	TGTGCCAGCAACTCCGGGACAGCCTATGGCTACACCTTC
-	TRBJ2-7	-	TRBV20-1	CSLRSDEQYF	TGCAGCTTGCGTTCCGACGAGCAGTACTTC
TRBD2	TRBJ2-5	-	TRBV20-1	CSAPPTSGNLETQYF	TGCAGTGCCCCGCCCACTAGCGGGAATCTGGAGACCCAGTACTTC
TRBD1	TRBJ2-7	many	TRBV4-2	CASSQGTGVEQYF	TGTGCCAGCAGCCAAGGGACAGGGGTCGAGCAGTACTTC
-	TRBJ1-2	-	TRBV6-5	CASSYGGAVGYTF	TGTGCCAGCAGTTATGGGGGGGCTGTCGGCTACACCTTC
TRBD1	TRBJ2-3	many	TRBV28	CASSLYGPTGGEGTQYF	TGTGCCAGCAGTTTATACGGCCCGACAGGGGGTGAAGGTACGCAGTATTTT
TRBD1	TRBJ1-1	-	TRBV28	CASSFHPGTGGMNTEAFF	TGTGCCAGCAGTTTCCATCCCGGGACAGGTGGAATGAACACTGAAGCTTTCTTT
TRBD1	TRBJ2-1	-	TRBV13	CASSQMDRAYNEQFF	TGTGCCAGCAGCCAAATGGACAGGGCCTACAATGAGCAGTTCTTC
-	TRBJ2-3	few	TRBV28	CASSLSGGAGPDTQYF	TGTGCCAGCAGTTTATCTGGGGGGGCCGGGCCAGATACGCAGTATTTT
-	TRBJ2-3	few	TRBV12-3/TRBV12-4	CASSQAGTDTQYF	TGTGCCAGCAGCCAGGCAGGGACAGATACGCAGTATTTT
-	TRBJ2-3	few	TRBV24-1	CATSDSDRSEDTQYF	TGTGCCACCAGTGATTCCGACAGGTCGGAGGATACGCAGTATTTT
-	TRBJ2-7	-	TRBV30	CAWIVAAHEQYF	TGTGCCTGGATCGTAGCAGCACACGAGCAGTACTTC
-	TRBJ2-1	-	TRBV7-9	CASSWMRTNSSYNEQFF	TGTGCCAGCAGCTGGATGAGGACTAATAGCTCCTACAATGAGCAGTTCTTC
TRBD2	TRBJ2-1	-	TRBV9	CASSVGLANNEQFF	TGTGCCAGCAGCGTGGGACTAGCGAACAATGAGCAGTTCTTC
-	TRBJ2-3	-	TRBV29-1	CSVIRRGGSTDTQYF	TGCAGCGTAATAAGGCGGGGCGGTAGCACAGATACGCAGTATTTT
TRBD1	TRBJ2-5	-	TRBV29-1	CSVPDRLQGETQYF	TGCAGCGTTCCGGACAGGTTACAGGGGGAGACCCAGTACTTC
TRBD2	TRBJ2-3	few	TRBV6-6	CASSSAGGADTQYF	TGTGCCAGCAGTTCAGCGGGAGGGGCCGATACGCAGTATTTT
TRBD2	TRBJ2-1	-	TRBV28	CASRLTSDNYNEQFF	TGTGCCAGCAGGCTAACTAGCGATAACTACAATGAGCAGTTCTTC
-	TRBJ1-1	-	TRBV20-1	CSARMGGRPNTEAFF	TGCAGTGCTAGAATGGGGGGGCGCCCGAACACTGAAGCTTTCTTT
TRBD1	TRBJ1-2	-	TRBV7-8	CASSLAWDRRDGYTF	TGTGCCAGCAGCTTAGCCTGGGACAGACGCGATGGCTACACCTTC
-	TRBJ2-7	few	TRBV6-5	CASSLGAGTMEQYF	TGTGCCAGCAGTTTGGGTGCCGGGACCATGGAGCAGTACTTC
TRBD1	TRBJ2-7	few	TRBV10-3	CAISELGQSLYEQYF	TGTGCCATCAGTGAGTTGGGACAGTCCCTCTACGAGCAGTACTTC
TRBD1	TRBJ1-2	-	TRBV3-1	CASSQDVADRLATF	TGTGCCAGCAGCCAAGATGTTGCGGACAGGCTCGCGACCTTC
TRBD1	TRBJ2-1	few	TRBV12-3/TRBV12-4	CASSLSGQGYNEQFF	TGTGCCAGCAGTTTAAGCGGACAGGGCTACAATGAGCAGTTCTTC
TRBD1	TRBJ2-7	many	TRBV28	CASRGQGRGDEQYF	TGTGCCAGCAGGGGACAGGGGCGGGGGGACGAGCAGTACTTC
TRBD2	TRBJ2-3	few	TRBV14	CASSPGFGVTSASTDTQYF	TGTGCCAGCAGCCCAGGGTTTGGAGTGACTAGCGCTAGCACAGATACGCAGTATTTT
-	TRBJ2-4	-	TRBV7-9	CASSFGANIQYF	TGTGCCAGCAGCTTCGGGGCGAACATTCAGTACTTC
-	TRBJ1-4	-	TRBV7-2	CAVPGEKLFF	TGTGCCGTCCCGGGGGAAAAACTGTTTTTT